The clone carrying this T cell receptor (beta chain) was detected once. What it recognizes is unknown. Assay used: immunoSEQ multiplex PCR; TCRdb lists only in-frame clones, some missing. The profile shows 90,000 to 150,000 clones, 86% of them singletons. The data were obtained in a study of T cell responses to AZD1222 COVID-19 vaccine. Study-wide results and limits: The reported proportion of spike-specific TCRs targeting unmutated variant regions was nearly half. Clonal diversity was possibly underestimated; the donors were predominantly white British and more often female.

CDR1 and CDR2 from the germline V gene are MGHRA and YSYEKL. This CDR3 has 14 amino acids. The V and J ends lost 4 bases and 10 bases respectively, with 16 bases between them. The sample was peripheral blood, taken 28 days after the second AZD1222 dose. The chain has TRBV4-1 and TRBJ1-4, with D maybe TRBD1 (5 bases). The receptor was derived from an adult who received the AZD1222 COVID-19 vaccine. CDR3 protein: CASSLGHVYAKLFF. The CDR3 nucleotides are TGCGCCAGCAGCCTCGGACACGTTTATGCAAAACTGTTTTTT.